A single sample is the source of the 12 T cell receptor beta chains below, sequenced in a study of CXCR3-negative and CXCR3-positive naive CD8 T cells. General study points: Relative to CXCR3-negative naive cells, CXCR3-positive naive cells had more hydrophobic TRB CDR3s.

The study made its TRB cDNA libraries by 5' RACE, adding UMI labels. For each CDR3 protein, TCRdb gives one entry from its re-call of the 5' RACE reads, without DNA. The sample includes 60,000 to 65,000 distinct CDR3 sequences. The antigens for these receptors are not known. The sequencing sample was made of naive CXCR3+ CD8+ T cells from blood. Subset given: CD45RO-CCR7+CD27+CD95- naive CD8+ T cells expressing CXCR3 (TNR3+). Every receptor here comes from a human donor in good health. Some clones in this sample may be carry-over from other donors' samples.

This chain's CDR3 is CASSFQLAGSYEQYF. This rearrangement joins TRBV28 to TRBJ2-7; there is no DNA to check the TCRdb D call of TRBD2. The CDR3 loop spans 15 amino acids. CDR1 is MDHEN, CDR2 SYDVKM, per germline. The complete variable domain, with remaining parts taken from reference TRBV28 and TRBJ2-7, reads DVKVTQSSRYLVKRTGEKVFLECVQDMDHENMFWYRQDPGLGLRLIYFSYDVKMKEKGDIPEGYSVSREKKERFSLILESASTNQTSMYLCASSFQLAGSYEQYFGPGTRLTVT.

This rearrangement joins TRBV7-9 to TRBJ2-1. CDR1 and CDR2 (germline): SEHNR, FQNEAQ (reference sequence). CDR3 length: 15 amino acids. This chain's CDR3 is CASSLGQDSYNEQFF.

The chain recombines TRBV28 with TRBJ2-2. The CDR3 loop spans 13 amino acids. The germline gives CDR1 MDHEN, CDR2 SYDVKM. The CDR3 region is CASKDQNAGELFF.

The V and J genes are TRBV28 and TRBJ2-7; checking the TCRdb D call of TRBD1 is not possible without DNA. The length of the CDR3 is 14 residues. CDR1 is MDHEN, CDR2 SYDVKM, per germline. The CDR3 sequence: CAAVGQGRSYEQYF. The whole variable domain, remainder taken from reference TRBV28 and TRBJ2-7, is DVKVTQSSRYLVKRTGEKVFLECVQDMDHENMFWYRQDPGLGLRLIYFSYDVKMKEKGDIPEGYSVSREKKERFSLILESASTNQTSMYLCAAVGQGRSYEQYFGPGTRLTVT.

V and J are TRBV27 and TRBJ2-1; TCRdb calls TRBD1, which cannot be checked without DNA. This CDR3 comprises 13 residues. Germline V gives CDR1 MNHEY, CDR2 SMNVEV (reference sequence). CDR3 sequence: CASRGAGEVEQFF.

The chain links TRBV29-1 to TRBJ2-7; no DNA is available, so the TRBD2 call from TCRdb remains unchecked. The CDR3 consists of 15 residues. Germline CDR1 reads SQVTM; CDR2 reads ANQGSEA. The CDR3 spells CSVEDGLVGPYEQYF.

This chain links TRBV24-1 with TRBJ2-7; TCRdb's assignment of TRBD1 cannot be checked, as there is no DNA. Germline CDR1 reads KGHDR; CDR2 reads SFDVKD. This CDR3 is 13 amino acids long. The CDR3 here is CATSTGEGYEHYF.

The CDR3 loop reads CASSIVGGQETQYF. The V call is TRBV14, the J call TRBJ2-5; the D call of TRBD2 rests on TCRdb alone, since no DNA is present to check it. Germline assignment: CDR1 SGHDN and CDR2 FVKESK. There are 14 residues in the CDR3.

The CDR3 protein is CASSLVGTFEAFF. The chain combines TRBV7-9 with TRBJ1-1. Germline CDR1 reads SEHNR; CDR2 reads FQNEAQ (reference sequence). The CDR3 covers 13 residues.

V gene TRBV6-6 combines with J gene TRBJ1-2; TCRdb calls TRBD1, which cannot be checked without DNA. The CDR3 sequence is 14 residues long. Germline assignment: CDR1 MNHNY and CDR2 SVGAGI (reference sequence). The CDR3 spells CASSATDRGVGYTF.

The rearrangement links TRBV19 to TRBJ1-4. CDR1 is LNHDA and CDR2 is SQIVND in the germline V gene (reference sequence). The CDR3 runs to 16 residues. CDR3: CASSIGAGSTNEKLFF.

The chain recombines TRBV28 with TRBJ2-1. Germline lookup yields CDR1 MDHEN and CDR2 SYDVKM. The length of the CDR3 is 13 residues. The chain's CDR3 is CASSLGDFDEQFF.